The present T cell receptor (beta chain) was sequenced within a study of OX40 agonist ivuxolimab in advanced cancers. Background on the study: Of mixed ages from about 23 to 90 and averaging approximately 60 years, the group was around 78% male. Prior anti-PD-1, anti-PD-L1 or anti-CTLA-4 therapy did not bar entry, and about 38% had some. The study, taken as a whole, reports: Mean expanded clone counts were higher in CD8+ than CD4+ T cells. At 0.1 to 3.0 mg/kg, clonal expansion of CD4+ and CD8+ blood T cells had occurred by week 6.

A remark on this clone: The antigen remains unidentified.

TCRdb's copy holds only in-frame clones and misses some; the assay was immunoSEQ multiplex PCR. This repertoire shows about 110,000 clones, roughly 89% found once; its top ten account for around 0.27%. The CDR3 is 13 amino acids. Looked up from germline, CDR1 is SGHTA and CDR2 is FQGNSA. The ends were cut back, 5 bases at V and 2 bases at J, with 9 bases in the middle. The specimen comprised CD4+ or CD8+ T cells sorted from blood, sampled in a trial of the OX40 agonist ivuxolimab. The source is an adult with an advanced solid tumor such as melanoma, head and neck, liver or kidney cancer. V and J are TRBV7-2 and TRBJ1-2; unclear D gene. The CDR3 sequence: CASSPPGNYGYTF. In DNA, the CDR3 is TGTGCCAGCAGCCCCCCCGGGAACTATGGCTACACCTTC. Looking up the rest from reference TRBV7-2 and TRBJ1-2 gives the full variable domain: GAGVSQSPSNKVTEKGKDVELRCDPISGHTALYWYRQSLGQGLEFLIYFQGNSAPDKSGLPSDRFSAERTGGSVSTLTIQRTQQEDSAVYLCASSPPGNYGYTFGSGTRLTVV.